A few counts support the clone carrying this T cell receptor (beta chain). Antigen unknown. These data are taken from a study of early T cells in non-severe SARS-CoV-2 infection. Study-level information: Sequencing input comprised bulk RNA from unsorted whole blood; chain pairing was not available. Study-wide points: The matching step, a VDJdb search, favored anti-spike CD8 responses and missed private and CD4 specificities.

Germline assignment: CDR1 MDHEN and CDR2 SYDVKM. The CDR3 runs to 14 residues. Trimming took 8 bases from V and 3 from J, leaving 17 bases between them. Individually, cDNA molecules had unique molecular identifiers attached to them. TCRdb passed the 5' RACE reads through MiXCR, listing each CDR3 protein once. The data contain 45,000 to 65,000 distinct CDR3 sequences, 11% of them singletons. V and J are TRBV28 and TRBJ2-7; possible D gene TRBD2, 5 bases. This clonotype originated in an adult who was a healthcare worker with PCR-confirmed SARS-CoV-2 infection or an uninfected control (not recorded which). Sequenced material: whole blood. CDR3 protein: CASGLGSGLYEQYF. The CDR3 nucleotides read TGTGCCAGCGGCCTGGGGAGCGGACTCTACGAGCAGTACTTC. Filled out from reference TRBV28 and TRBJ2-7, the complete variable domain reads DVKVTQSSRYLVKRTGEKVFLECVQDMDHENMFWYRQDPGLGLRLIYFSYDVKMKEKGDIPEGYSVSREKKERFSLILESASTNQTSMYLCASGLGSGLYEQYFGPGTRLTVT.